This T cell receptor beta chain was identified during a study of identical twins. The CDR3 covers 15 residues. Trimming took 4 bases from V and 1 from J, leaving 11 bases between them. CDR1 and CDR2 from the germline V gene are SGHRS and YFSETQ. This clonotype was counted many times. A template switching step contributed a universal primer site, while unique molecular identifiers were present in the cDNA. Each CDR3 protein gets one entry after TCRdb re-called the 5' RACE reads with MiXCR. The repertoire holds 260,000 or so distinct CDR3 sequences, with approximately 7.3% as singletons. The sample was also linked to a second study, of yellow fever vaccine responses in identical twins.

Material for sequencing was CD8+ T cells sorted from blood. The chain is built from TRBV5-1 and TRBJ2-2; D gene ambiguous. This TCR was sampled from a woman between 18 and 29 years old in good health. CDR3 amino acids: CASSGQTMNTGELFF. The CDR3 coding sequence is TGCGCCAGCAGCGGGCAGACCATGAACACCGGGGAGCTGTTTTTT.